What follows are 13 T cell receptor beta chains derived from one specimen sequenced in a study of T cells in Graves' hyperthyroidism and ophthalmopathy (dated by TCRdb to about 2019). Receptor amplification or capture employed multiplex PCR. Instrument used: Illumina HiSeq 2000. TCR beta CDR3 regions were amplified from RNA transcripts. For the first round of RT-PCR on the TCR CDR3, the HTBI primer set was used together with the Qiagen OneStep RT-PCR kit. TCRdb reprocessing: public reads trimmed at Q25 with fastp, clones called with MiXCR, in-frame beta chains kept. Rows matching on CDR3 protein sequence are summarized as one entry with the most common DNA and genes. Counted in this sample were fewer than 350,000 distinct CDR3 sequences; approximately 14% of them appeared once. The ten largest clones add up to around 30% of the sample. Sequenced: blood. The source is a woman aged 45-59 years with Graves' hyperthyroidism that later progressed to Graves' ophthalmopathy.

A remark on this clonotype: This may stem from a read error, because a much larger clone lies one nucleotide away. This chain connects TRBV29-1 to TRBJ1-1, with 8 bases fitting TRBD1. The CDR3 is 15 residues long. Germline CDR1 and CDR2: SQVTM and ANQGSEA. The J segment lost 1 base and the V segment lost 4 bases, leaving 8 bases of the junction unmatched. CDR3 residues: CSVAGVDRANTEAFF. The CDR3 DNA is TGCAGCGTTGCTGGAGTGGACAGGGCGAACACTGAAGCTTTCTTT.

This clonotype was recorded at least ten times. The chain recombines TRBV28 with TRBJ1-1; D remains ambiguous. V was pared by 6 bases and J by 2 bases, with 13 bases between. The CDR3 loop spans 14 amino acids. The germline V gene has CDR1 MDHEN and CDR2 SYDVKM. CDR3 sequence (DNA): TGTGCCAGCAGCTTAGGGTTCGACAACACTGAAGCTTTCTTT. It specifies CASSLGFDNTEAFF.

This clonotype was counted many times. The chain has TRBV12-3 or TRBV12-4 and TRBJ2-1; no definite D call. CDR3 length equals 12 residues. The V end was cut by 10 bases, the J end by 1 base, with 8 bases between. DNA of the CDR3: TGTGCCACCTACAGTTCCTACAATGAGCAGTTCTTC. It translates to CATYSSYNEQFF.

This clonotype was recorded at least ten times. The gene calls are TRBV30 and TRBJ2-1, with D unresolved. CDR3 length: 14 residues. Deletions cut 2 bases from V and 0 bases from J, with 8 bases between. Per the germline V gene, CDR1 is GTSNPN and CDR2 is SVGIG (reference sequence). The CDR3 DNA reads as TGTGCCTGGAGTCGAGAGAGCTCCTACAATGAGCAGTTCTTC. It yields the protein CAWSRESSYNEQFF.

In its sample, this clonotype was seen many times. The chain couples TRBV28 to TRBJ1-1; tentative D call: TRBD1 (6 bases). V was pared by 6 bases and J by 0 bases, with 14 bases between. The CDR3 loop spans 15 amino acids. The V gene's germline CDR1 is MDHEN and CDR2 SYDVKM. CDR3 loop: CASRSQGLMNTEAFF. CDR3 DNA sequence: TGTGCCAGCAGGTCGCAGGGGCTTATGAACACTGAAGCTTTCTTT.

The sample holds many counts of this clonotype. CDR3 protein: CASSLNPEGNQPQHF. CDR3 bases: TGTGCCAGCAGTCTAAATCCCGAGGGCAATCAGCCCCAGCATTTT. The V and J genes are TRBV12-3 or TRBV12-4 and TRBJ1-5; D call uncertain. V was clipped by 5 bases and J by 2 bases, with 13 bases between them. The CDR3 extends over 15 amino acids.

This clonotype showed up many times. This chain links TRBV6-5 with TRBJ2-7, with 9 bases identical to TRBD1. CDR1 is MNHEY and CDR2 is SVGAGI in the germline V gene. This CDR3 has 18 amino acids. The V segment lost 2 bases and the J segment 4 bases; nucleotides outside the gene matches: 15. Here the CDR3 DNA reads TGTGCCAGCAGTTACCTACCCGGGACAGGGACATTTAGATACGAGCAGTACTTC. Translation: CASSYLPGTGTFRYEQYF.

The chain combines TRBV12-5 with TRBJ2-3; D remains unclear. Trimming removed 2 bases from V and 5 bases from J, with 14 bases in between. The CDR3 runs 15 residues. Germline CDR1 LGHNT, CDR2 FRNRAP. As DNA, the CDR3 is TGTGCTAGTGGTTTGTCTGGTTGGATTGGAGATACGCAGTATTTT. It translates to CASGLSGWIGDTQYF.

This clonotype came up many times. The J gene is TRBJ1-5, the V gene TRBV28, with D unclear. Looked up from germline, CDR1 is MDHEN and CDR2 is SYDVKM. The CDR3 is 17 amino acids. V shed 5 bases and J shed 0 bases, with 17 bases lying between them. The CDR3 loop reads CASSTPSWQISNQPQHF. The CDR3 region has the DNA TGTGCCAGCAGTACCCCGTCGTGGCAAATTAGCAATCAGCCCCAGCATTTT.

This clonotype was seen ten or more times. The chain recombines TRBV12-3 or TRBV12-4 with TRBJ1-5, with no clear D. Trimming pared 5 bases from V and 4 bases from J, leaving 12 bases between. The CDR3 runs to 14 residues. The CDR3 is CASSASHQNQPQHF. CDR3 DNA sequence: TGTGCCAGCAGTGCATCTCACCAAAATCAGCCCCAGCATTTT.

This clonotype appeared a few times. The chain uses TRBV7-9 and TRBJ2-1; a possible D gene is TRBD1 (6 bases). The V gene lost 5 bases and the J gene lost 3 bases, with 14 bases spanning the gap. Germline V gene data show CDR1 as SEHNR and CDR2 as FQNEAQ (reference sequence). CDR3 length equals 15 residues. The CDR3: CASSPRTQGYNEQFF. DNA of the CDR3: TGTGCCAGCAGCCCACGTACACAGGGCTACAATGAGCAGTTCTTC.

This clonotype appeared many times. This chain joins TRBV5-1 and TRBJ1-1, with 8 bases fitting TRBD1. Trimming cost V 7 bases and J 0 bases; bases outside gene matches: 8. This CDR3 has 15 amino acids. Germline assignment: CDR1 SGHRS and CDR2 YFSETQ. Written as DNA, the CDR3 is TGCGCCAGCGGGACAGGAGATTTCATGAACACTGAAGCTTTCTTT. Translating gives CASGTGDFMNTEAFF.

The chain carries TRBV11-2 and TRBJ2-5; D gene ambiguous. The germline gives CDR1 SGHAT, CDR2 FQNNGV. Trimming took 0 bases from V and 5 from J, leaving 13 bases between them. The CDR3 spans 15 residues. The CDR3 is CASSLDPSRRETQYF. The CDR3 coding sequence is TGTGCCAGCAGCTTAGACCCGTCCAGGCGGGAGACCCAGTACTTC.